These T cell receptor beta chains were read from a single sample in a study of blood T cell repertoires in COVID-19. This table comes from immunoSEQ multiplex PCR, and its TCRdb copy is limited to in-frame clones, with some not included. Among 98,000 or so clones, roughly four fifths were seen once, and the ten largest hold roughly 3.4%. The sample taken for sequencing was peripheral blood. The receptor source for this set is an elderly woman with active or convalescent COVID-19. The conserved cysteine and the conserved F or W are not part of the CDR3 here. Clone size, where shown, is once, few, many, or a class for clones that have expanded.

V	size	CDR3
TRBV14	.	ASSPWTGGWGANVLT
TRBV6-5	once	ASSYRGLYGYT
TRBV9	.	ASSAGLALLPDTGELF
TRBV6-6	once	ASSRLWGDYEQY
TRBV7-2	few	ASSLVAGDYGYT
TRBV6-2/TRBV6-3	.	ASSVLAENTDTQY
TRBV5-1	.	ASSGLTGNTEAF
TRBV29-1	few	SVEATRGSEQY
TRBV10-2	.	ASSERQGTSGGYSGANVLT
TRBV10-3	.	AISHPGGSYGYT
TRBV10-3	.	AISESPRTYVGSNYGYT
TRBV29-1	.	SVDEGGENTEAF
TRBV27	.	ASSFGQGKGSNEKLF
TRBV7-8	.	ASSSPYRDRVEKLF
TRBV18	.	ASSPRLAGVGDETQY
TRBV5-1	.	ASKYETGHSYNSPLH
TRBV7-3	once	ASSLNPGYEQY
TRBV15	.	ATSRAPENEETQY
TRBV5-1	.	ASSLGTSGQETQY
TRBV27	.	ASSFPGSKGLYLTPDNSPLH
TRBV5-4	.	ASSLKQGFSYEQY
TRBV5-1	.	ASSLQPTGTGRSGNTIY
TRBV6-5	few	ASRGTANQETQY
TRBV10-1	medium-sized	ATHGGSNTGELF
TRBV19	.	ASRTSGSGAQGRETQY
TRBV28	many	ASSLSLDGVETQY
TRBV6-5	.	ATKTASSSYNEQF
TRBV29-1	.	SVPPGEGTEAF